The 3 T cell receptor beta chains given below trace back to one sample, sequenced in a study of technical replicates of blood from a handful of donors. TCRdb's table, derived via immunoSEQ multiplex PCR, lists solely in-frame clones and lacks some. This sample carries 79,000 or so clones, approximately 93% of them seen once, and the ten largest clones take roughly 0.36%. Material: T cells isolated from PBMCs. Receptor source: a human donor in good health.

The chain joins TRBV6-5 to TRBJ1-4, with 7 nucleotides matching TRBD1. CDR3 size: 15 residues. The V segment lost 5 bases and the J segment 6 bases; nucleotides outside the gene matches: 9. The germline CDR1 and CDR2 sequences are MNHEY and SVGAGI. The CDR3 DNA follows: TGTGCCAGCAGTCCCCGACCGGGACAGCATGAAAAACTGTTTTTT. Protein sequence: CASSPRPGQHEKLFF.

This chain connects TRBV19 to TRBJ1-5, with D tentatively TRBD1 (5 bases). The CDR3 has 14 residues. Germline CDR1 LNHDA, CDR2 SQIVND (reference sequence). Trimming left V 7 bases short and J 1 base short, with 11 bases between. The CDR3 DNA sequence: TGTGCCAGTAAGAAGGGGCTAAGCAATCAGCCCCAGCATTTT. It yields the protein CASKKGLSNQPQHF.

The chain uses TRBV28 and TRBJ1-1; weak D call: TRBD1 (5 bases). The V gene lost 6 bases and the J gene lost 10 bases, with 18 bases spanning the gap. The CDR3 has 13 amino acids. CDR1 and CDR2 from the germline V gene are MDHEN and SYDVKM. CDR3 region: CASRSRGLWGAFF. Here the CDR3 DNA reads TGTGCCAGCAGGAGTAGGGGACTTTGGGGAGCTTTCTTT.